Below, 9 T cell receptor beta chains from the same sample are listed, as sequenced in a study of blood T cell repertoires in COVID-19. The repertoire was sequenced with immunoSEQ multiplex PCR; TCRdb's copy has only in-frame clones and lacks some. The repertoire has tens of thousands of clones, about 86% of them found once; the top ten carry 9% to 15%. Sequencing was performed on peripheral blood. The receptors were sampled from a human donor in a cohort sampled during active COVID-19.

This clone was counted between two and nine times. The CDR3: CASSSGLAPNEQYF. In nucleotides, the CDR3 is TGTGCCAGCAGCTCGGGACTAGCGCCCAACGAGCAGTACTTC. V is TRBV5-4 and J is TRBJ2-7; 10 bases fit TRBD2. The CDR3 covers 14 residues. Looked up from germline, CDR1 is SGHNT and CDR2 is YYREEE (reference sequence). V was pared by 3 bases and J by 5 bases, with 5 bases of the junction left unmatched.

CDR3 DNA: TGTGCCAGCCAACTCGTAGGGGACACTGAAGCTTTCTTT. This gives the protein CASQLVGDTEAFF. The chain links TRBV7-9 to TRBJ1-1, with a weak D call TRBD1 (5 bases). From germline, CDR1 is SEHNR and CDR2 FQNEAQ (reference sequence). The CDR3 has 13 residues. V dropped 8 bases and J dropped 3 bases, with 13 bases sitting between them. Filled out from reference TRBV7-9 and TRBJ1-1, the complete variable domain reads DTGVSQNPRHKITKRGQNVTFRCDPISEHNRLYWYRQTLGQGPEFLTYFQNEAQLEKSRLLSDRFSAERPKGSFSTLEIQRTEQGDSAMYLCASQLVGDTEAFFGQGTRLTVV.

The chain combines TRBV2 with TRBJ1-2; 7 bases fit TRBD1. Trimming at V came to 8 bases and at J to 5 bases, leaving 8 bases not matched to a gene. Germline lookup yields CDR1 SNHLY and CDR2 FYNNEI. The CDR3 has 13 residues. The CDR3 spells CASFIGQVYGYTF. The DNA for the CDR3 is TGTGCCAGCTTTATCGGACAGGTTTATGGCTACACCTTC.

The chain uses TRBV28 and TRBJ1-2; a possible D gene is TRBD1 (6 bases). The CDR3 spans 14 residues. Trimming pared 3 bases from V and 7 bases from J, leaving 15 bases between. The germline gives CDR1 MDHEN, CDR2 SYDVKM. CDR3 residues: CASSLGARVGGYTF. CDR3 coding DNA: TGTGCCAGCAGTTTGGGGGCGCGGGTCGGTGGCTACACCTTC.

The CDR3 here is CASSPDGGNEQFF. Written as DNA, the CDR3 is TGTGCCAGCAGTCCGGACGGGGGCAATGAGCAGTTCTTC. V is TRBV12-3 or TRBV12-4 and J is TRBJ2-1; D possibly corresponds to TRBD2 (6 bases). The CDR3 has 13 amino acids. Trimming pared 5 bases from V and 6 bases from J, leaving 11 bases between.

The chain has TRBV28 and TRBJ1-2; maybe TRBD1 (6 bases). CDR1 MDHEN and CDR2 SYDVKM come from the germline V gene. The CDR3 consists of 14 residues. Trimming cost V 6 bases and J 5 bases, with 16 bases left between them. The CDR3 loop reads CASSTNRVWYGYTF. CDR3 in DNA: TGTGCCAGCAGCACAAACAGGGTCTGGTATGGCTACACCTTC.

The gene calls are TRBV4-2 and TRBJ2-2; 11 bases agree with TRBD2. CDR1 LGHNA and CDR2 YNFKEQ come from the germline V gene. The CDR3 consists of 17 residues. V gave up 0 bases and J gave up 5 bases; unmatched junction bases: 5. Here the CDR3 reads CASSQETSGKGTGELFF. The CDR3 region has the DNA TGTGCCAGCAGCCAAGAGACTAGCGGGAAGGGGACCGGGGAGCTGTTTTTT.

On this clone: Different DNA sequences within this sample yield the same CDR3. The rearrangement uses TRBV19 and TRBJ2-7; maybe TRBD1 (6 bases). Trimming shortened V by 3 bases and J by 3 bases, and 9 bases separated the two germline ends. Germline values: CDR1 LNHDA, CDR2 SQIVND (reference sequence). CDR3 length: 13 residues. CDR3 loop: CASSIGQSYEQYF. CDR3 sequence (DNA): TGTGCCAGTAGTATTGGACAGAGCTACGAGCAGTACTTC.

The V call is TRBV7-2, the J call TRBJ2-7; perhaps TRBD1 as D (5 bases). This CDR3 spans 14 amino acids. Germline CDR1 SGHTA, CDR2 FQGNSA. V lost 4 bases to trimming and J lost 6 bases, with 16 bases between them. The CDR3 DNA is TGTGCCAGCAGCTGGGGCCACGGTGGCTCCGAGCAGTACTTC. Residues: CASSWGHGGSEQYF.